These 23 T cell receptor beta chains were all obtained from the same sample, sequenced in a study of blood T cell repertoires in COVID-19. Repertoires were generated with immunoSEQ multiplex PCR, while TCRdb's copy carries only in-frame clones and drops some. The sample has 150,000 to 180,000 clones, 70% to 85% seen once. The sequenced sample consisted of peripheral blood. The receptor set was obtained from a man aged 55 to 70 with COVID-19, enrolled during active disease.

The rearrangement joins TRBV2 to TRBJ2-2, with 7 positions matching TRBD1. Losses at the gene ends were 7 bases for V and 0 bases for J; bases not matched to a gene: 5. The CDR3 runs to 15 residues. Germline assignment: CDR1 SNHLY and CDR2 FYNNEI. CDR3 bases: TGTGCCAGCAAAACAGGGGAATCGAACACCGGGGAGCTGTTTTTT. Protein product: CASKTGESNTGELFF.

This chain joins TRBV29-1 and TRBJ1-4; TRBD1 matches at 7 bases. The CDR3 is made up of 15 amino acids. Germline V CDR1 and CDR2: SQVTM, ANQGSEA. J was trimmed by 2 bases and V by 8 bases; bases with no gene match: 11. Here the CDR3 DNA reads TGCAGCACCCGACAGGGTGGGGCGACTAATGAAAAACTGTTTTTT. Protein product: CSTRQGGATNEKLFF.

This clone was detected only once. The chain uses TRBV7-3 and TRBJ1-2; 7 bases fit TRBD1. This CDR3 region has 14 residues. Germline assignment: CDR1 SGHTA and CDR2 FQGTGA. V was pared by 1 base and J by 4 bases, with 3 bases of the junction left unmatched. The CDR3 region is CASSLRQGVYGYTF. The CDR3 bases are TGTGCCAGCAGCTTAAGGCAGGGGGTCTATGGCTACACCTTC.

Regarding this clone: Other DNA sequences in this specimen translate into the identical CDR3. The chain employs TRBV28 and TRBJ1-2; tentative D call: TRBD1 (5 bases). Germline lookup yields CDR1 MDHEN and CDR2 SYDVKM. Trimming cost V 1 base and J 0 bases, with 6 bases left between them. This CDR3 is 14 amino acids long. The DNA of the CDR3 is TGTGCCAGCAGTTTATCGGGGGCTAACTATGGCTACACCTTC. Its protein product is CASSLSGANYGYTF.

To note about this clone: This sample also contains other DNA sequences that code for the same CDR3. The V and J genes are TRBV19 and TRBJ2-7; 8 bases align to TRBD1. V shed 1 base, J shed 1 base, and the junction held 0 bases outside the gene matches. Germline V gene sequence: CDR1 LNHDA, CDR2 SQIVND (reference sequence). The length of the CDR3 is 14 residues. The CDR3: CASSIGTGSYEQYF. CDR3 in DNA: TGTGCCAGTAGTATAGGGACAGGGTCCTACGAGCAGTACTTC.

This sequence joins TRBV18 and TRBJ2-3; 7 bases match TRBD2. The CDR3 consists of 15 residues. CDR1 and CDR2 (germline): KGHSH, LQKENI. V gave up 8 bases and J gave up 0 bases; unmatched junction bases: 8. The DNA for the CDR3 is TGTGCCAGCCGCCGGGACTACACTAGCACAGATACGCAGTATTTT. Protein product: CASRRDYTSTDTQYF. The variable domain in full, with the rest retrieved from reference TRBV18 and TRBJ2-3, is NAGVMQNPRHLVRRRGQEARLRCSPMKGHSHVYWYRQLPEEGLKFMVYLQKENIIDESGMPKERFSAEFPKEGPSILRIQQVVRGDSAAYFCASRRDYTSTDTQYFGPGTRLTVL.

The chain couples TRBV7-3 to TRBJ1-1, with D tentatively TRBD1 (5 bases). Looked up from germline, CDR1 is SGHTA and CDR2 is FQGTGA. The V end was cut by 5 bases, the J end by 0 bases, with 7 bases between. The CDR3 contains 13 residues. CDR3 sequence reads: CASSLQVNTEAFF. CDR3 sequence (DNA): TGTGCCAGCAGCCTACAGGTGAACACTGAAGCTTTCTTT.

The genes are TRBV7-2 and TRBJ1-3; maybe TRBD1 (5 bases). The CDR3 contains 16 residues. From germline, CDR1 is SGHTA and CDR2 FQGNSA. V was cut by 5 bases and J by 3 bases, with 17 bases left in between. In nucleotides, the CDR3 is TGTGCCAGCAGCACGTTCACGGGCGGGGGTGGAAACACCATATATTTT. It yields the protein CASSTFTGGGGNTIYF.

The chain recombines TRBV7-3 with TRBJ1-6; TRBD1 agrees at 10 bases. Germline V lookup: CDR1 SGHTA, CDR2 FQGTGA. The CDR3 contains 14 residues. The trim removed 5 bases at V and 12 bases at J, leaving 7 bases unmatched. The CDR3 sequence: CASSVTGGIGPLHF. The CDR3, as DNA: TGTGCCAGCAGCGTGACAGGGGGCATCGGACCCCTCCACTTT.

The CDR3 spells CASSRTLNTEAFF. The DNA for the CDR3 is TGTGCCAGCAGTCGAACTCTGAACACTGAAGCTTTCTTT. The chain employs TRBV12-3 or TRBV12-4 and TRBJ1-1; D is unclear. V dropped 5 bases and J dropped 0 bases, with 7 bases sitting between them. The CDR3 has 13 residues.

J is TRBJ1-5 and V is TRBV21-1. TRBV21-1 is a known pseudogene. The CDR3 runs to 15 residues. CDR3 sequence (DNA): TGTGCCAGCAGCAAAGTAGAGCTTAGCAATCAGCCCCAGCATTTT. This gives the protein CASSKVELSNQPQHF.

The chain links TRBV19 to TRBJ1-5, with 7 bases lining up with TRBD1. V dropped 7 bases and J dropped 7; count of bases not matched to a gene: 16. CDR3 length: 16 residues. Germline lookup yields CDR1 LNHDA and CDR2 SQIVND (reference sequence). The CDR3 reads CASTQQGIAVRQPQHF. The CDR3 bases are TGTGCCAGTACCCAACAGGGGATCGCGGTGAGACAGCCCCAGCATTTT.

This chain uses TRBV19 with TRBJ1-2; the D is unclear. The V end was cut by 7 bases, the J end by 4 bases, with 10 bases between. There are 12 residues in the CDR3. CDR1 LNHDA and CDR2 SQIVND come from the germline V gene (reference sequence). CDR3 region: CASKEGAYGYTF. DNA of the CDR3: TGTGCCAGTAAGGAGGGAGCCTATGGCTACACCTTC.

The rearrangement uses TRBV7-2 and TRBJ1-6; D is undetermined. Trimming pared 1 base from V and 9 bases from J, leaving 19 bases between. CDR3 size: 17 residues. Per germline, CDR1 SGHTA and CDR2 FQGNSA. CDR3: CASSLVYPGIGGSPLHF. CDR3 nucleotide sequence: TGTGCCAGCAGCTTAGTTTATCCGGGGATTGGTGGTTCACCCCTCCACTTT. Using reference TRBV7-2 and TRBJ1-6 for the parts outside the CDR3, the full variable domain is GAGVSQSPSNKVTEKGKDVELRCDPISGHTALYWYRQSLGQGLEFLIYFQGNSAPDKSGLPSDRFSAERTGGSVSTLTIQRTQQEDSAVYLCASSLVYPGIGGSPLHFGNGTRLTVT.

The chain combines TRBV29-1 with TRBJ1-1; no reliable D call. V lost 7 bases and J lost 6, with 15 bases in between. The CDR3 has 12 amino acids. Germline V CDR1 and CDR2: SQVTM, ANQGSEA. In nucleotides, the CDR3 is TGCAGCGGGCTCCTTGGAGTGGCTGAAGCTTTCTTT. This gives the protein CSGLLGVAEAFF.

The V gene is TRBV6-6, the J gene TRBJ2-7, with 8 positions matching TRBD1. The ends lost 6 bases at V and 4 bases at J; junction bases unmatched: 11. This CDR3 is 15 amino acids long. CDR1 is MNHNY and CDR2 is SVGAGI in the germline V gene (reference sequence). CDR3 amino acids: CASRSAGTGGYEQYF. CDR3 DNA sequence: TGTGCCAGCAGATCGGCCGGGACAGGCGGTTACGAGCAGTACTTC.

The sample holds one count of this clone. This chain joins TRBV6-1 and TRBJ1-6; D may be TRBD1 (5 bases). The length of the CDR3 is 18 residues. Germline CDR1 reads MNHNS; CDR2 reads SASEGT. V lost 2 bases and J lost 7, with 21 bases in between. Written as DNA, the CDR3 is TGTGCCAGCAGTGAACTTGGGGCAAGGGCAGGGTCGAATTCACCCCTCCACTTT. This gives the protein CASSELGARAGSNSPLHF.

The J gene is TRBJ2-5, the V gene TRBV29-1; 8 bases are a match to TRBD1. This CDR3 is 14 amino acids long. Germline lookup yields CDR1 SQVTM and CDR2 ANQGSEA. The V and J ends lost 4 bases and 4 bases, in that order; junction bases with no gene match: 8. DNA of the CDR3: TGCAGCGTTGCCACCGCGACAGGGGCAGAGACCCAGTACTTC. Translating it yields CSVATATGAETQYF.

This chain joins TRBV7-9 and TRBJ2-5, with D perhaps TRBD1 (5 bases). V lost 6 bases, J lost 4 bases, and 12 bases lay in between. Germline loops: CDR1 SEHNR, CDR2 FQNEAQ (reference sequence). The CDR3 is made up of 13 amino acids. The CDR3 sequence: CASRPTETETQYF. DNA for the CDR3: TGTGCCAGCAGGCCGACAGAAACAGAGACCCAGTACTTC.

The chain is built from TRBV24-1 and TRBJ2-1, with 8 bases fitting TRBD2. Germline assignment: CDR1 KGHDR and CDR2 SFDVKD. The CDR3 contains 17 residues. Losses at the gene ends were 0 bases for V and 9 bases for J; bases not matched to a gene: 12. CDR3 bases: TGTGCCACCAGTGATTTGAGGTCCAGCGGGAGCTCCGGTGAGCAGTTCTTC. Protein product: CATSDLRSSGSSGEQFF.

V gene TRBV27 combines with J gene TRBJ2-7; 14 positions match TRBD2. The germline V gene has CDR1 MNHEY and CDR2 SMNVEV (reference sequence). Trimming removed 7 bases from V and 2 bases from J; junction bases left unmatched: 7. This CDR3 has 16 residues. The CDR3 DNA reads TGTGCCAGCACCTTGACTAGCGGGAGGGCCGCCTACGAGCAGTACTTC. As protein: CASTLTSGRAAYEQYF.

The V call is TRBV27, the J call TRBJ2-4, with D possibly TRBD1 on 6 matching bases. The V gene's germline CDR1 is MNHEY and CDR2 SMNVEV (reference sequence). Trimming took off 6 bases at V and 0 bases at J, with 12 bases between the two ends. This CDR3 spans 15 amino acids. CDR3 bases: TGTGCCAGCAGATCGGACAGCCTAGCCAAAAACATTCAGTACTTC. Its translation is CASRSDSLAKNIQYF.

In nucleotides, the CDR3 is TGTGCCAGCAGCCCCCCCGGGACAGGTAACACTGAAGCTTTCTTT. It specifies CASSPPGTGNTEAFF. The rearrangement uses TRBV7-9 and TRBJ1-1; 8 positions match TRBD1. The germline CDR1 and CDR2 sequences are SEHNR and FQNEAQ (reference sequence). The V gene end was trimmed by 5 bases and the J gene end by 2 bases; junction bases not matched to a gene: 7. This CDR3 spans 15 amino acids.